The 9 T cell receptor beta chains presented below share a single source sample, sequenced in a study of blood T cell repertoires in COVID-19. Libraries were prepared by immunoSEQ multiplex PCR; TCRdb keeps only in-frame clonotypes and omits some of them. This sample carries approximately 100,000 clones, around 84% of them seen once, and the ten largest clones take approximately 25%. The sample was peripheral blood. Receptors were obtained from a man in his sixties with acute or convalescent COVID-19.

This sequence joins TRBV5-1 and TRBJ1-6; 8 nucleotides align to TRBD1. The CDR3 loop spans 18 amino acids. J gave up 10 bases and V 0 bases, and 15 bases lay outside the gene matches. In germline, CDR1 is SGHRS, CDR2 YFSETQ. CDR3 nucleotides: TGCGCCAGCAGCTTGGTGGGACAGGCCGCTGGTCCCAACTCACCCCTCCACTTT. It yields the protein CASSLVGQAAGPNSPLHF.

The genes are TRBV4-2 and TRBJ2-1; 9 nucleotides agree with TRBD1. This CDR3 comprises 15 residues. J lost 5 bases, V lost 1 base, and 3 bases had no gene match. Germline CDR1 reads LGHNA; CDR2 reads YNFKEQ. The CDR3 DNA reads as TGTGCCAGCAGCCAAGGGGACAGGGCTGACAATGAGCAGTTCTTC. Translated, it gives CASSQGDRADNEQFF.

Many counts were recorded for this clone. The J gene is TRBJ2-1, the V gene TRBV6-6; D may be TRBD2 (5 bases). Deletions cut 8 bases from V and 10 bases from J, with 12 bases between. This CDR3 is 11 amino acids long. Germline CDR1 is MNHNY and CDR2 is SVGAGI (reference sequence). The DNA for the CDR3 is TGTGCCAGCCGATCGGAGCGGGAGCAGTTCTTC. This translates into CASRSEREQFF.

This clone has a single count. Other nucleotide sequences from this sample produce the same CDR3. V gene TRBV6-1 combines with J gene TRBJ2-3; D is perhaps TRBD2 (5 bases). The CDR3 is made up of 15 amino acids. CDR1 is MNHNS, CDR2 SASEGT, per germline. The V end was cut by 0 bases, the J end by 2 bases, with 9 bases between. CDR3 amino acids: CASSEAPGSTDTQYF. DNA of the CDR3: TGTGCCAGCAGTGAAGCCCCGGGGTCCACAGATACGCAGTATTTT.

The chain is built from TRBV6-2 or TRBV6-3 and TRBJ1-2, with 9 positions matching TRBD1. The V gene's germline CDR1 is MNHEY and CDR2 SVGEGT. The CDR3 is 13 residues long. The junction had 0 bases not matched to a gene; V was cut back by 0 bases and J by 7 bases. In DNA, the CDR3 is TGTGCCAGCAGTTACTCGGGACAGGGTGGCTACACCTTC. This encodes CASSYSGQGGYTF.

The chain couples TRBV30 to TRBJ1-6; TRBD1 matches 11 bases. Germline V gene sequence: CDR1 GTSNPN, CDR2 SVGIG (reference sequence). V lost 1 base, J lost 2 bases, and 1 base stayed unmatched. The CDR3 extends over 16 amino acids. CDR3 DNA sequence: TGTGCCTGGAGTGAGGGACAGGGGGCCTATAATTCACCCCTCCACTTT. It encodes CAWSEGQGAYNSPLHF.

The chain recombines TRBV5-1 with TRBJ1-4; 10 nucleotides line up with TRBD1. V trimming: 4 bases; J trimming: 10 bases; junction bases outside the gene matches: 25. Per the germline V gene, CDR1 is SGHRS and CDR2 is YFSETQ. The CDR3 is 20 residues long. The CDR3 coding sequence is TGCGCCAGCAGCGCCTCCACGTTCCTGAAGAAGACAGGGGGCATCGGAAAACTGTTTTTT. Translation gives CASSASTFLKKTGGIGKLFF.

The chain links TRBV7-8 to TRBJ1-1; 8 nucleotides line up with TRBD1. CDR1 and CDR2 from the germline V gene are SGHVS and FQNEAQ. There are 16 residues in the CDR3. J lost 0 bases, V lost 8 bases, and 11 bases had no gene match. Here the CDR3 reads CASGLLTGVMNTEAFF. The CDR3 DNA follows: TGTGCCAGCGGCCTCCTGACAGGGGTCATGAACACTGAAGCTTTCTTT.

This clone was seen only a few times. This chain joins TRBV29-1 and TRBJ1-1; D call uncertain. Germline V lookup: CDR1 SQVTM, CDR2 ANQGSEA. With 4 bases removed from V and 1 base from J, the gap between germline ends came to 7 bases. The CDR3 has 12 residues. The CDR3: CSVGHANTEAFF. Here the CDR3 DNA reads TGCAGCGTTGGGCATGCGAACACTGAAGCTTTCTTT.